The following is a T cell receptor beta chain sequence with its context. Its specificity is not known. Trimming stripped 1 base from V and 2 bases from J, with 9 bases between. This CDR3 comprises 14 residues. Germline V gene sequence: CDR1 LNHNV, CDR2 YYDKDF (reference sequence). The source of the sample is a study of CD8 T cells in ankylosing spondylitis. Study findings and constraints: In ankylosing spondylitis blood, a motif of eight highly homologous TCR beta variants appeared characteristic. Clones tied to disease were said to be significantly enriched in matched ankylosing spondylitis synovial fluid.

The TCR beta libraries were generated through quantitative 5'-RACE incorporating molecular barcodes. TCRdb reprocessed the 5' RACE reads via MiXCR and lists one record per CDR3 protein. The sample contains about 390,000 distinct CDR3 sequences, about 20% of which appear only once. Material for sequencing was blood, either unsorted or a sorted T cell fraction (not recorded which). The V gene is TRBV15, the J gene TRBJ2-7; D is unclear. This receptor was obtained from a male donor with ankylosing spondylitis. For the CDR3, the DNA is TGTGCCACCAGCAGAGGCGACGCTACCTACGAGCAGTACTTC. Translated: CATSRGDATYEQYF.